These 9 T cell receptor beta chains were all obtained from the same sample, sequenced in a study of T cell responses to AZD1222 COVID-19 vaccine. Profiled with immunoSEQ multiplex PCR; TCRdb holds only in-frame clones, not every one. The data contain roughly 100,000 clones, 89% of them singletons. Sequenced material: peripheral blood, taken 28 days after the second AZD1222 dose. Every receptor here comes from an adult who received the AZD1222 COVID-19 vaccine.

CDR3 protein: CASSPTSGSHGELFF. The CDR3, as DNA: TGTGCCAGCAGCCCGACTAGCGGGAGTCACGGGGAGCTGTTTTTT. The V gene is TRBV11-3, the J gene TRBJ2-2, with 12 nucleotides matching TRBD2. This CDR3 spans 15 amino acids. The ends lost 5 bases at V and 7 bases at J; junction bases unmatched: 5. The germline V gene has CDR1 SGHNT and CDR2 YENEEA. The variable domain in full, completed from reference TRBV11-3 and TRBJ2-2, reads EAGVVQSPRYKIIEKKQPVAFWCNPISGHNTLYWYLQNLGQGPELLIRYENEEAVDDSQLPKDRFSAERLKGVDSTLKIQPAELGDSAVYLCASSPTSGSHGELFFGEGSRLTVL.

The V and J genes are TRBV3-1 (or the pseudogene TRBV3-2) and TRBJ2-5; D possibly corresponds to TRBD1 (6 bases). The CDR3 has 16 residues. Germline V gene sequence: CDR1 LGHDT, CDR2 YNNKEL (reference sequence). Trimming took 1 base from V and 5 from J, leaving 17 bases between them. The chain's CDR3 is CASSQVRTASPETQYF. The CDR3 DNA reads as TGTGCCAGCAGCCAAGTGAGGACAGCCAGCCCTGAGACCCAGTACTTC.

J is TRBJ2-2 and V is TRBV9; the D gene is possibly TRBD2 (5 bases). The germline V gene encodes CDR1 SGDLS and CDR2 YYNGEE. The CDR3 runs to 14 residues. The ends were cut back, 3 bases at V and 1 base at J, with 7 bases in the middle. CDR3 nucleotide sequence: TGTGCCAGCAGCGCGGACTGGAACACCGGGGAGCTGTTTTTT. Translated, it gives CASSADWNTGELFF.

This clone was seen a few times. This chain links TRBV12-3 or TRBV12-4 with TRBJ2-7, with unresolved D. The CDR3 totals 13 residues. V was trimmed by 1 base and J by 5 bases, leaving 9 bases between them. The CDR3 reads CASSLDLTNEQYF. The CDR3 DNA follows: TGTGCCAGCAGTTTAGACTTAACTAACGAGCAGTACTTC.

J is TRBJ2-7 and V is TRBV11-2; no firm D call. Trimming removed 3 bases at V and 6 bases at J, with 6 bases between. Germline CDR1 and CDR2: SGHAT and FQNNGV. The CDR3 length is 11 residues. The CDR3, as DNA: TGTGCCAGCAGCTTGTTACGCGAGCAGTACTTC. This codes for CASSLLREQYF.

This chain's CDR3 is CASRILADYNEQFF. Here the CDR3 DNA reads TGTGCCAGCAGAATCTTAGCAGACTACAATGAGCAGTTCTTC. This chain joins TRBV9 and TRBJ2-1; no definite D call. V was pared by 5 bases and J by 3 bases, with 12 bases between. The CDR3 consists of 14 residues. Germline CDR1 reads SGDLS; CDR2 reads YYNGEE.

The chain links TRBV10-2 to TRBJ1-6; 8 bases are a match to TRBD1. V shed 2 bases, J shed 7 bases, and the junction held 4 bases outside the gene matches. The CDR3 is made up of 15 amino acids. CDR1 WSHSY and CDR2 SAAADI come from the germline V gene. The CDR3 is CASSEGQGENSPLHF. In DNA, the CDR3 is TGCGCCAGCAGTGAGGGACAGGGAGAAAATTCACCCCTCCACTTT.

The chain combines TRBV18 with TRBJ1-4; D is perhaps TRBD1 (5 bases). CDR1 KGHSH and CDR2 LQKENI come from the germline V gene. The CDR3 has 13 amino acids. V was cut by 4 bases and J by 8 bases, with 11 bases left in between. This CDR3 is CASSLGLGEKLFF. CDR3 bases: TGTGCCAGCTCACTGGGACTGGGAGAAAAACTGTTTTTT.

The chain recombines TRBV19 with TRBJ1-2; 7 bases agree with TRBD1. Germline CDR1 reads LNHDA; CDR2 reads SQIVND (reference sequence). Trimming at V came to 6 bases and at J to 4 bases, leaving 11 bases not matched to a gene. The CDR3 covers 15 residues. The CDR3 here is CASRLGAGGAYGYTF. The DNA of the CDR3 is TGTGCCAGTAGGCTCGGGGCAGGGGGTGCCTATGGCTACACCTTC.